The text below deals with one T cell receptor beta chain. Profiling relied on immunoSEQ multiplex PCR, and the TCRdb table lists in-frame clones only, not all of them. The sample lists over 150,000 clones; over 60% were seen once. This CDR3 is 15 amino acids long. Per germline, CDR1 SGHAT and CDR2 FQNNGV. Trimming removed 1 base from V and 0 bases from J, with 9 bases in between. This record comes from a study of blood T cell repertoires in COVID-19. The chain is built from TRBV11-2 and TRBJ1-1, with a possible D match to TRBD1 (6 bases). The receptor was isolated from a man between 60 and 70 years old with acute or convalescent COVID-19. Sequencing input: peripheral blood. CDR3 DNA sequence: TGTGCCAGCAGCTTAGGTCAGGGGATGAACACTGAAGCTTTCTTT. It encodes CASSLGQGMNTEAFF.